The entry that follows covers one T cell receptor (beta chain) sequence. This entry belongs to a study of blood T cell repertoires in COVID-19. J lost 3 bases, V lost 1 base, and 5 bases had no gene match. Per germline, CDR1 LGHNA and CDR2 YNFKEQ. The CDR3 sequence is 17 residues long. Measured with immunoSEQ multiplex PCR; TCRdb has only the in-frame clones, and not every one. The table lists more than 70,000 clones, 85% to 90% of them singletons. This rearrangement joins TRBV4-2 to TRBJ2-3; TRBD2 aligns across 12 bases. The sequenced sample consisted of peripheral blood. This receptor was obtained from an elderly woman in a cohort sampled during active or convalescent COVID-19. CDR3: CASSQATSGRLTDTQYF. CDR3 nucleotides: TGTGCCAGCAGCCAAGCCACTAGCGGGAGGTTGACAGATACGCAGTATTTT.